The clone carrying this TCR beta chain appeared a few times. What it recognizes is unknown. The data stem from a study of response to subunit inactivated influenza vaccine. Study results and caveats: Each seasonal influenza vaccination, the authors suggested, recruits few new T cells.

This CDR3 contains 15 residues. CDR1 is DFQATT, CDR2 SNEGSKA, per germline (reference sequence). Between the trimmed V and J ends, which lost 0 bases and 2 bases, there was a span of 13 bases. TCRdb called the RT-PCR reads again in MiXCR, with one record for every CDR3 protein. The sample yields about 700,000 distinct CDR3 sequences, more than 15% seen once. This TCR was sampled from a man in his fifties who received an inactivated influenza vaccine. V gene TRBV20-1 combines with J gene TRBJ2-5, with TRBD1 as a possible D gene (5 bases). The sequenced sample was PBMCs from blood, obtained about 13 days after vaccination. CDR3: CSARDLAGPQETQYF. The CDR3 DNA reads TGCAGTGCTAGAGATTTGGCAGGGCCTCAAGAGACCCAGTACTTC.